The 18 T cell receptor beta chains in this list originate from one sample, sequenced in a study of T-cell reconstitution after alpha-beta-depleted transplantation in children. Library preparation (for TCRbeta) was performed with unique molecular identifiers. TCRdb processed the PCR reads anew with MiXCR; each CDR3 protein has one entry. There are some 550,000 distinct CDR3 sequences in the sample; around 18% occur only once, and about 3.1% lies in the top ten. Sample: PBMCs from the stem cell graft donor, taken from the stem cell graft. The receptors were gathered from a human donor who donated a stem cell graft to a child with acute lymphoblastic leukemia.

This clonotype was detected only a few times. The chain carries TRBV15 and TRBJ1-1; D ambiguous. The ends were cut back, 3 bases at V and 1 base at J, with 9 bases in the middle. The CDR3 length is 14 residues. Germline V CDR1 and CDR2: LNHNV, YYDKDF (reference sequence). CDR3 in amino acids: CATSSRATNTEAFF. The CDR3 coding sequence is TGTGCCACCAGCAGCCGGGCTACGAACACTGAAGCTTTCTTT.

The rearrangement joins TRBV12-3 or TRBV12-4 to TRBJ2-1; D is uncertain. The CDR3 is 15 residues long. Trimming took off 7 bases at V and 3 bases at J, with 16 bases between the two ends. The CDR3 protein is CASTVGHSLYNEQFF. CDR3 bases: TGTGCCAGCACCGTAGGGCACAGCCTCTACAATGAGCAGTTCTTC.

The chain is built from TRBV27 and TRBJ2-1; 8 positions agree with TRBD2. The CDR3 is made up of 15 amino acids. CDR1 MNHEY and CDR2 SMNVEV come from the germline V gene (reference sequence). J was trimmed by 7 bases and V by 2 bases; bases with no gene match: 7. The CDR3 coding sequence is TGTGCCAGCAGTTTAAGGGCGGGAGGACGAAATGAGCAGTTCTTC. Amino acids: CASSLRAGGRNEQFF.

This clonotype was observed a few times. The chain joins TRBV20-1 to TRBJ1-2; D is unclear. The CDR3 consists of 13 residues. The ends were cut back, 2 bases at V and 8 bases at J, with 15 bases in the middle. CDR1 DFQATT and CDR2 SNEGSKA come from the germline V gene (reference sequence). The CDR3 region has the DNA TGCAGTGCTAGACTCCCCGGCGAAGAGGGCTACACCTTC. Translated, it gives CSARLPGEEGYTF.

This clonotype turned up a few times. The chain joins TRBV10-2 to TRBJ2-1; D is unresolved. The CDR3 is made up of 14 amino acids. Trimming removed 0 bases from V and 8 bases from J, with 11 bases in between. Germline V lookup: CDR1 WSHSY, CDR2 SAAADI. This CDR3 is CASSESETTDEQFF. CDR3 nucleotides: TGCGCCAGCAGTGAGTCTGAAACGACCGATGAGCAGTTCTTC.

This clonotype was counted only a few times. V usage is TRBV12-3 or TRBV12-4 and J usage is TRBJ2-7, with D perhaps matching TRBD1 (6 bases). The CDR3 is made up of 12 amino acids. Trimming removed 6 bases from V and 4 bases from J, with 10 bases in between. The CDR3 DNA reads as TGTGCCAGCAGGTCAGGGGCTTACGAGCAGTACTTC. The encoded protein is CASRSGAYEQYF.

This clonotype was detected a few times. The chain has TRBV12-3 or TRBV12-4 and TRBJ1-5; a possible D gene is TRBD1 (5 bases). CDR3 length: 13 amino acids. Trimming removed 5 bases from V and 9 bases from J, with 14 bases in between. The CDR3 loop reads CASSPSGDGPQHF. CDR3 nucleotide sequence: TGTGCCAGCAGTCCGTCGGGGGATGGGCCCCAGCATTTT.

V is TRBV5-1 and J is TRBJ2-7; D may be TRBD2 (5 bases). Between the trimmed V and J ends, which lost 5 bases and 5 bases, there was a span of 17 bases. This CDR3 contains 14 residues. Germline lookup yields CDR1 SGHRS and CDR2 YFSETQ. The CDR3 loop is CASRSWTDTNEQYF. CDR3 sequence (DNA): TGCGCCAGCAGGTCTTGGACTGATACGAACGAGCAGTACTTC.

The DNA of the CDR3 is TGTGCCAGTAGTATCATGGGAGTAAGTTCCGATGAGCAGTTCTTC. Its translation is CASSIMGVSSDEQFF. The chain joins TRBV19 to TRBJ2-1; a possible D gene is TRBD2 (5 bases). Between the trimmed V and J ends, which lost 3 bases and 8 bases, there was a span of 17 bases. This CDR3 has 15 residues. Per the germline V gene, CDR1 is LNHDA and CDR2 is SQIVND (reference sequence).

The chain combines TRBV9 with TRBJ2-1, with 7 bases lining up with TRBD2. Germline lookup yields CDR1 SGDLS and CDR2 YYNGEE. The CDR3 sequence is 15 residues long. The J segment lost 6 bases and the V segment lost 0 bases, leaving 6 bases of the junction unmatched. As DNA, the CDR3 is TGTGCCAGCAGCGTAGAAGGCGGGAGTCTCAATGAGCAGTTCTTC. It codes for CASSVEGGSLNEQFF.

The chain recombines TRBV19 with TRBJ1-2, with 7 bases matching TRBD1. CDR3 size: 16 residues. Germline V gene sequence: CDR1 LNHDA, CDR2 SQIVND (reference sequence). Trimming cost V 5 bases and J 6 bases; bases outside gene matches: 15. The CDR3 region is CASSWDSVFGPNGYTF. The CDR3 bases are TGTGCCAGTAGTTGGGACAGCGTATTTGGACCTAATGGCTACACCTTC.

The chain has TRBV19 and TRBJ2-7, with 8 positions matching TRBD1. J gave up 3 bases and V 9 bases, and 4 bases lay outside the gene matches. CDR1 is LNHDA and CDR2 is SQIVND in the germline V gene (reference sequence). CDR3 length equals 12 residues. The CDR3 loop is CASGQGYYEQYF. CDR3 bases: TGTGCCAGCGGACAGGGTTACTACGAGCAGTACTTC.

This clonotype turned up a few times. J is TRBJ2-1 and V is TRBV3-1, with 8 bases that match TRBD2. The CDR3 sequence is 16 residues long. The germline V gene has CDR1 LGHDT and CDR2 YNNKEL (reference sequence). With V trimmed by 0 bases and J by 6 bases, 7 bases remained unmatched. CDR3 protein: CASSQEGVAGFNEQFF. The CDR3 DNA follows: TGTGCCAGCAGCCAAGAAGGAGTAGCGGGATTCAATGAGCAGTTCTTC.

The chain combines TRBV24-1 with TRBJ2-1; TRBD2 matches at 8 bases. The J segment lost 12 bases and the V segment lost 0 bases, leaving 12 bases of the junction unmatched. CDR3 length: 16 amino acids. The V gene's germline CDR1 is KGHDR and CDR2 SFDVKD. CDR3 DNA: TGTGCCACCAGTGATTTGCGGGGTAGCGGGATTAAGGCGCAGTTCTTC. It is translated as CATSDLRGSGIKAQFF.

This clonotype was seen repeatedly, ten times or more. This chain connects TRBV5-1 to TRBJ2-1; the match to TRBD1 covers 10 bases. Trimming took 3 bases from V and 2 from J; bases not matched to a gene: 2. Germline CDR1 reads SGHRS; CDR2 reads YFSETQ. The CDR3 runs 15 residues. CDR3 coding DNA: TGCGCCAGCAGCTCGGGACAGGGGACCTACAATGAGCAGTTCTTC. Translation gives CASSSGQGTYNEQFF.

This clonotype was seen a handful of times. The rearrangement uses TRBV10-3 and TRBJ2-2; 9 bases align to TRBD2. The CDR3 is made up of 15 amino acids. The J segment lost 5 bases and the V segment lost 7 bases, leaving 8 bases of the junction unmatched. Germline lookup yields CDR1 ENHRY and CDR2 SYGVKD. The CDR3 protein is CAITDSGSPTGELFF. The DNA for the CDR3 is TGTGCCATCACCGATAGCGGGAGCCCAACCGGGGAGCTGTTTTTT.

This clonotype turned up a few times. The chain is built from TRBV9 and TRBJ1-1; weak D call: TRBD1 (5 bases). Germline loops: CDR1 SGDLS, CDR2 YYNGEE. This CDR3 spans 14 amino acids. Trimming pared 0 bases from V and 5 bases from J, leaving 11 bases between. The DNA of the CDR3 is TGTGCCAGCAGCGTAGCAGGGTGGGGGACTGAAGCTTTCTTT. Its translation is CASSVAGWGTEAFF.

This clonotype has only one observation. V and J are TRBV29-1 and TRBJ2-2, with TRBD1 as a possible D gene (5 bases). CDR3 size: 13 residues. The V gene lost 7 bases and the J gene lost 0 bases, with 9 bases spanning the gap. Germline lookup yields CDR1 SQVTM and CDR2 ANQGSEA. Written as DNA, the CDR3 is TGCAGCGGACGGACAACGAACACCGGGGAGCTGTTTTTT. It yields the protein CSGRTTNTGELFF.